This paragraph reports one T cell receptor beta chain. Original data processing: Using reference gene primer amplification, nucleated cell counts were estimated. Sequenced by immunoSEQ multiplex PCR; TCRdb stores in-frame clones only, minus some. Clone size and V and J calls were adopted from that table, with D and trimming inferred from the DNA. There are about 250,000 clones in the sample; around 80% occur only once, and 5% lies in the top ten. This specimen belongs to a study of blood T cell repertoires in COVID-19. Across the study: T cells, B-cell-depleted T cells, or PBMCs supplied cDNA or gDNA.

The cohort comprised adults aged about 18 to 100 years residing in 20 to 30 US areas. Participant-given clinical history determined each cohort assignment. The germline CDR1 and CDR2 sequences are MNHEY and SMNVEV (reference sequence). Unmatched junction bases numbered 2, after V lost 6 bases and J lost 3 bases. CDR3 length: 13 amino acids. The genes are TRBV27 and TRBJ2-1, with 7 bases that match TRBD2. The receptor was isolated from a man aged 40-50 years who had been exposed to COVID-19. The sequenced sample consisted of PBMCs or T cells enriched from blood (not recorded which). The CDR3 DNA reads as TGTGCCAGCAGAGGCGGGGGCTACAATGAGCAGTTCTTC. This codes for CASRGGGYNEQFF.